This TCR beta chain was identified during a study of T cells in Graves' hyperthyroidism and ophthalmopathy. Study-wide context: Before any treatment, at initial diagnosis, peripheral blood was collected. Findings and limits, study-wide: Most expanded thyroid clonotypes above 0.001 also appeared in blood.

Diagnostic decisions used clinical symptoms, serum thyroxine and TRAb, thyroid ultrasound and orbital computed tomography. PBMCs stemmed from under 11 ml fresh peripheral blood. This clonotype was counted many times. Its antigen is not identified. Germline CDR1 and CDR2: SGHTA and FQGNSA. Trimming removed 6 bases from V and 7 bases from J; junction bases left unmatched: 10. This CDR3 has 15 residues. From RNA transcripts, TCR beta CDR3 regions were amplified. The HTBI set primed first-round TCR CDR3 RT-PCR. TCRdb reprocessed the multiplex PCR reads with MiXCR, giving one entry per CDR3 protein. The table has approximately 400,000 distinct CDR3 sequences, about 15% seen once; the top ten hold 30% to 35%.

Sequenced material: blood. The TCR comes from a woman aged 30 to 39 with Graves' hyperthyroidism. The V and J genes are TRBV7-2 and TRBJ2-1; 9 positions agree with TRBD1. The CDR3 region has the DNA TGTGCCAGCAGTCAAGCCACAGGGGGCGGGAATGAGCAGTTCTTC. This sequence encodes CASSQATGGGNEQFF.